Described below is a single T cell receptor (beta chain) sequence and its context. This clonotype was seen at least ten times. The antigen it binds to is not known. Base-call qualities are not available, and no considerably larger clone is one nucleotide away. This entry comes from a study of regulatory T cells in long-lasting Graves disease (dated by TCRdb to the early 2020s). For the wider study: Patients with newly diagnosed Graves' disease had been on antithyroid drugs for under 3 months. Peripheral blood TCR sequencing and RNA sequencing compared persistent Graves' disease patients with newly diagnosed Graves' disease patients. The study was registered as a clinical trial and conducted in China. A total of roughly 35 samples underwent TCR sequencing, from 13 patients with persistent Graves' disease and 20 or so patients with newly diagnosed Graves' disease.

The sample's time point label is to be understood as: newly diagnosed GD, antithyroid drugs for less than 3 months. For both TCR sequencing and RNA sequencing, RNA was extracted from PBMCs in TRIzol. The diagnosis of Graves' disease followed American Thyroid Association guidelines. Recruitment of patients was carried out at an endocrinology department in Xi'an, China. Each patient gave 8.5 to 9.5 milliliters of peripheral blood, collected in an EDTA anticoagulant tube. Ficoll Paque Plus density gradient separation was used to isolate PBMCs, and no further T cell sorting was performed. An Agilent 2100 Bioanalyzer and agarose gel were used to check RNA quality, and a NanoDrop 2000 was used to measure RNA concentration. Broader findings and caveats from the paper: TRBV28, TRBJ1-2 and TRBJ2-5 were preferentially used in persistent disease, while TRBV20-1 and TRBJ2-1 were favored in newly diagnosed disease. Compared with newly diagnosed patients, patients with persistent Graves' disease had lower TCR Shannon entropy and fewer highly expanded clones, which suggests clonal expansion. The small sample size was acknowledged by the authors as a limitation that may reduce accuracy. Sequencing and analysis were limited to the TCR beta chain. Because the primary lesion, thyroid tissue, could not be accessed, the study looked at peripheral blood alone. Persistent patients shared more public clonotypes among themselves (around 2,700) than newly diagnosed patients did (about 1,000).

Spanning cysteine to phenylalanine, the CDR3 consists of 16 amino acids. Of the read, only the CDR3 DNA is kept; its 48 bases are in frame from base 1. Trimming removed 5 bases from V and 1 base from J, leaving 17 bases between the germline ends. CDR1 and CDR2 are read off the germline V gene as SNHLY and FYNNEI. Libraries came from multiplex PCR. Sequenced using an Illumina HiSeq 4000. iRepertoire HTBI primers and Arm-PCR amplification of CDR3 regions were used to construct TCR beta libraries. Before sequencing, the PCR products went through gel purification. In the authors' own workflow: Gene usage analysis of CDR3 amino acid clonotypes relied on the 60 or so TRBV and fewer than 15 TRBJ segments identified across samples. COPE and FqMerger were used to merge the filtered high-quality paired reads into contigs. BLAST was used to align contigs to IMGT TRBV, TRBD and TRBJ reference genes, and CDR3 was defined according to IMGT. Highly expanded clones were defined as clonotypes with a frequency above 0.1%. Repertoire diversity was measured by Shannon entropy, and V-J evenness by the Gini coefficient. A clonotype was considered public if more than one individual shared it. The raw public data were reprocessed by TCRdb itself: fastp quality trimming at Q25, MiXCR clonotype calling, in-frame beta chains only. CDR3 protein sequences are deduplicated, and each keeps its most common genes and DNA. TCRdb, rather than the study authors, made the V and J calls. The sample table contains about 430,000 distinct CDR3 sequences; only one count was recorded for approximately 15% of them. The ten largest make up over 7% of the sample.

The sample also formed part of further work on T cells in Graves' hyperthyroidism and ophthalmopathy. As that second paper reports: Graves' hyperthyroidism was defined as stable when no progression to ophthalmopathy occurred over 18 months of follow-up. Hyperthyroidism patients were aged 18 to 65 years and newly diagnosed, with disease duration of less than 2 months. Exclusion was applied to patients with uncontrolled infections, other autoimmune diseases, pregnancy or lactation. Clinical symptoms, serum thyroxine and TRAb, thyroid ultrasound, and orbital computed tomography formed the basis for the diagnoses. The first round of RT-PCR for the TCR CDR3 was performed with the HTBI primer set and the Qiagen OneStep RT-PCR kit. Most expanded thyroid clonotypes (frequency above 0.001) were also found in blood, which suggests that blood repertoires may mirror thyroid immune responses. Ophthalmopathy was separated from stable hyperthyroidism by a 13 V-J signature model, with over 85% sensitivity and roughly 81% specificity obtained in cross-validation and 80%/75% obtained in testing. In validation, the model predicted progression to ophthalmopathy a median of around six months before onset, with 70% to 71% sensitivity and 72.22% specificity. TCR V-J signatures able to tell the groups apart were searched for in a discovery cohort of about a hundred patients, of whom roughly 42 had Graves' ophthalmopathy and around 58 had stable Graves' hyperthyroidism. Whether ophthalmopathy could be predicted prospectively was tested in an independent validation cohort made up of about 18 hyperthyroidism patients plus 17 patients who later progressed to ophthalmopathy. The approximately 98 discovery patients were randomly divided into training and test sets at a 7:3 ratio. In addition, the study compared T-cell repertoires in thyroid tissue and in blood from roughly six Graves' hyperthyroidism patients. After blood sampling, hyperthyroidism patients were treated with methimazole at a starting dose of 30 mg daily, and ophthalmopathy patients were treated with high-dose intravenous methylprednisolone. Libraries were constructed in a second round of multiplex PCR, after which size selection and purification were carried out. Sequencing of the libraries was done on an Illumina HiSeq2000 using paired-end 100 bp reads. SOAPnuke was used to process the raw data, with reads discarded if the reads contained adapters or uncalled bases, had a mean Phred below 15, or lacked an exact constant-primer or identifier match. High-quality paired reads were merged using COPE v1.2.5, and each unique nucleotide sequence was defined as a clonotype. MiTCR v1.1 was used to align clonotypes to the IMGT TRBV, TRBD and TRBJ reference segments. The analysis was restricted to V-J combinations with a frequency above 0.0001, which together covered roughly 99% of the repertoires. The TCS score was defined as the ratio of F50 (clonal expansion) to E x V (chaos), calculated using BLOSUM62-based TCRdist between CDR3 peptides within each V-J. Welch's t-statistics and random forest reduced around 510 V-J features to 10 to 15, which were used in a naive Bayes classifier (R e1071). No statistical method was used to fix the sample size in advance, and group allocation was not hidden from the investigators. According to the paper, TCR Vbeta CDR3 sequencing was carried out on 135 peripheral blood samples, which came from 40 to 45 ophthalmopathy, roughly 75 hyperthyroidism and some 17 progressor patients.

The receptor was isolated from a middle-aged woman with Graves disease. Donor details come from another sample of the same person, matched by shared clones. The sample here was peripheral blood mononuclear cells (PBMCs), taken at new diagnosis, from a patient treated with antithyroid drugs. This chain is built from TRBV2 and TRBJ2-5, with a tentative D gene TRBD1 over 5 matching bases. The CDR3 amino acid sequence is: CASSFRRQGIQETQYF. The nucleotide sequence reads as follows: TGTGCCAGCAGTTTTCGTAGGCAGGGAATCCAAGAGACCCAGTACTTC.